These 15 T cell receptor beta chains originate from one sample sequenced in a study of blood T cell repertoires in COVID-19 (dated by TCRdb to 2020 to 2022). Library preparation was by the immunoSEQ multiplex PCR assay. TCRdb took this table from immuneACCESS and kept in-frame rearrangements with V and J called. Such tables lack part of the clones; where checked against another copy, unresolved V genes explain under half of the gap, and the rest is unexplained. For this sample the table gives a few hundred thousand clones, of which roughly 80% were detected only once. The ten largest clones add up to around 5% of the sample. Sequencing was carried out using PBMCs or T cells enriched from blood (not recorded which). The receptors shown here come from a woman in her 50s who had recovered from COVID-19.

This clone was recorded only once. This chain connects TRBV11-2 to TRBJ1-2; tentative D call: TRBD1 (6 bases). There are 15 residues in the CDR3. CDR1 SGHAT and CDR2 FQNNGV come from the germline V gene. V lost 0 bases and J 8 bases, leaving 16 bases between the germline ends. The chain's CDR3 is CASSLEPTTGSGYTF. The CDR3 bases are TGTGCCAGCAGCTTAGAGCCGACGACAGGTTCAGGCTACACCTTC. The whole variable domain, filled in from reference TRBV11-2 and TRBJ1-2, reads EAGVAQSPRYKIIEKRQSVAFWCNPISGHATLYWYQQILGQGPKLLIQFQNNGVVDDSQLPKDRFSAERLKGVDSTLKIQPAKLEDSAVYLCASSLEPTTGSGYTFGSGTRLTVV.

The chain has TRBV4-3 and TRBJ1-2, with 9 bases matching TRBD1. The germline CDR1 and CDR2 sequences are LGHNA and YSLEER. Trimming cost V 0 bases and J 3 bases; bases outside gene matches: 8. The CDR3 consists of 17 residues. CDR3 sequence reads: CASSQDWGGQGYYGYTF. The CDR3 region has the DNA TGCGCCAGCAGCCAAGATTGGGGTGGACAGGGGTACTATGGCTACACCTTC.

This clone was seen just once. The V call is TRBV2, the J call TRBJ2-7; tentatively, D is TRBD1 (6 bases). Between the trimmed V and J ends, which lost 10 bases and 1 base, there was a span of 17 bases. The length of the CDR3 is 14 residues. The germline gives CDR1 SNHLY, CDR2 FYNNEI. The chain's CDR3 is CATSRGQISYEQYF. In nucleotides, the CDR3 is TGTGCCACCTCACGAGGACAGATATCCTACGAGCAGTACTTC.

The J gene is TRBJ1-2, the V gene TRBV6-4; D is unclear. The CDR3 runs 14 residues. Germline assignment: CDR1 MRHNA and CDR2 SNTAGT. The V and J ends lost 0 bases and 9 bases respectively, with 14 bases between them. CDR3 amino acids: CASSDSPGSARYTF. CDR3 nucleotide sequence: TGTGCCAGCAGTGACTCTCCGGGTTCGGCTCGCTACACCTTC.

The gene calls are TRBV7-9 and TRBJ2-2; 9 bases are shared with TRBD1. Germline V gene sequence: CDR1 SEHNR, CDR2 FQNEAQ (reference sequence). The CDR3 extends over 16 amino acids. The V segment lost 5 bases and the J segment 3 bases; nucleotides outside the gene matches: 7. The CDR3 loop is CASSHNRGPYTGELFF. The CDR3 DNA is TGTGCCAGCAGCCACAACAGGGGGCCCTACACCGGGGAGCTGTTTTTT.

The CDR3 region is CASSSMQGQETQYF. For the CDR3, the DNA is TGTGCCAGCAGCTCCATGCAGGGTCAGGAGACCCAGTACTTC. The V gene is TRBV5-4, the J gene TRBJ2-5, with D perhaps matching TRBD1 (5 bases). Trimming cost V 3 bases and J 5 bases, with 14 bases left between them. CDR3 size: 14 residues. Germline CDR1 and CDR2: SGHNT and YYREEE (reference sequence).

The CDR3 coding sequence is TGTGCCAGCAGCTTCGGGGTGGAGAGTGGGGGCTACACCTTC. Encoded protein: CASSFGVESGGYTF. V usage is TRBV5-4 and J usage is TRBJ1-2; D unresolved. Germline loops: CDR1 SGHNT, CDR2 YYREEE (reference sequence). V gave up 2 bases and J gave up 8 bases, with 16 bases separating them. The CDR3 is made up of 14 amino acids.

This clone was counted a single time. This chain joins TRBV6-6 and TRBJ1-2; maybe TRBD1 (5 bases). The germline gives CDR1 MNHNY, CDR2 SVGAGI (reference sequence). The CDR3 loop spans 12 amino acids. Trimming removed 4 bases from V and 7 bases from J, with 10 bases in between. The CDR3 sequence is CASSLTVGGYTF. The CDR3 DNA is TGTGCCAGCAGTTTGACAGTCGGTGGCTACACCTTC.

This sequence joins TRBV6-6 and TRBJ1-5; 7 bases are shared with TRBD1. J was trimmed by 2 bases and V by 5 bases; bases with no gene match: 6. Germline V gives CDR1 MNHNY, CDR2 SVGAGI (reference sequence). The CDR3 extends over 15 amino acids. The CDR3 reads CASSITGARNQPQHF. The DNA for the CDR3 is TGTGCCAGCAGTATAACAGGGGCCCGCAATCAGCCCCAGCATTTT.

CDR3 region: CARGGGLYEQYF. In nucleotides, the CDR3 is TGTGCCAGGGGCGGGGGCCTTTACGAGCAGTACTTC. The chain has TRBV6-5 and TRBJ2-7; D might be TRBD2 (7 bases). Germline V gene sequence: CDR1 MNHEY, CDR2 SVGAGI. The CDR3 is 12 amino acids. V was pared by 9 bases and J by 4 bases, with 13 bases between.

The gene calls are TRBV30 and TRBJ1-1; 8 bases line up with TRBD1. Unmatched junction bases numbered 6, after V lost 2 bases and J lost 1 base. The CDR3 runs 15 residues. Germline V gene data show CDR1 as GTSNPN and CDR2 as SVGIG (reference sequence). CDR3 nucleotide sequence: TGTGCCTGGAGTACCCGGACAGGGACGAACACTGAAGCTTTCTTT. Protein: CAWSTRTGTNTEAFF.

This chain connects TRBV5-4 to TRBJ1-2; D perhaps matches TRBD1 (6 bases). Between the trimmed V and J ends, which lost 0 bases and 4 bases, there was a span of 13 bases. Germline loops: CDR1 SGHNT, CDR2 YYREEE (reference sequence). The CDR3 consists of 15 residues. DNA for the CDR3: TGTGCCAGCAGCTTGGCCGGGGGGCGCGGCTATGGCTACACCTTC. This encodes CASSLAGGRGYGYTF. The variable domain in full, with the rest retrieved from reference TRBV5-4 and TRBJ1-2, is ETGVTQSPTHLIKTRGQQVTLRCSSQSGHNTVSWYQQALGQGPQFIFQYYREEENGRGNFPPRFSGLQFPNYSSELNVNALELDDSALYLCASSLAGGRGYGYTFGSGTRLTVV.

The chain joins TRBV5-1 to TRBJ2-5, with D tentatively TRBD2 (6 bases). V was trimmed by 4 bases and J by 4 bases, leaving 14 bases between them. The V gene's germline CDR1 is SGHRS and CDR2 YFSETQ. This CDR3 contains 14 residues. CDR3 bases: TGCGCCAGCAGCCAACCGCTCGGGGGAGAGACCCAGTACTTC. Translated: CASSQPLGGETQYF.

The J gene is TRBJ2-2, the V gene TRBV18, with D possibly matching TRBD1 (6 bases). The CDR3 is 15 residues long. Germline CDR1 is KGHSH and CDR2 is LQKENI. Between the trimmed V and J ends, which lost 3 bases and 2 bases, there was a span of 10 bases. CDR3 DNA: TGTGCCAGCTCACCTTCCAGGGGAAACACCGGGGAGCTGTTTTTT. Translating it yields CASSPSRGNTGELFF.

The chain uses TRBV5-1 and TRBJ2-3; 10 bases are shared with TRBD2. V was clipped by 1 base and J by 0 bases; unmatched bases: 8. Germline V gene sequence: CDR1 SGHRS, CDR2 YFSETQ. This CDR3 is 18 amino acids long. This CDR3 is CASSLIELAGSSTDTQYF. The CDR3 nucleotides are TGCGCCAGCAGCTTGATCGAACTAGCGGGATCTAGCACAGATACGCAGTATTTT.